A selection of T cell receptor beta chains follows, all from one sample in a study of chemoradiotherapy in HPV16-positive cancers. The repertoire was sequenced with immunoSEQ multiplex PCR; TCRdb's copy has only in-frame clones and lacks some. The sample lists 7,000 or so clones; about 80% were seen once. The specimen was taken from a patient who underwent chemoradiotherapy. All receptors come from a human donor with HPV-associated anogenital cancer. Each CDR3 is given with its conserved first and last residue. A D gene is named only where the DNA matches it firmly. The size of a clone is reported for some rows only, either as once, few or many, or as a class for expanded clones.

j_call,d_call,clone_size,v_call,cdr3_aa,cdr3_nt
TRBJ2-7,NA,NA,TRBV5-6,CASSLSGWGAYEQYF,TGTGCCAGCAGCTTGAGTGGCTGGGGGGCCTACGAGCAGTACTTC
TRBJ1-1,NA,NA,TRBV20-1,CSAGWLTEAFF,TGCAGTGCTGGGTGGTTGACTGAAGCTTTCTTT
TRBJ2-7,TRBD1,NA,TRBV28,CASSPYRGSYEQYF,TGTGCCAGCAGTCCCTACAGGGGCTCCTACGAGCAGTACTTC
TRBJ2-2,NA,NA,TRBV5-4,CASSLRGRGAPTGELFF,TGTGCCAGCAGCTTAAGGGGGCGGGGGGCTCCCACCGGGGAGCTGTTTTTT
TRBJ2-1,TRBD2,NA,TRBV9,CASAPSGRIWNEQFF,TGTGCCAGCGCACCTAGCGGGAGGATTTGGAATGAGCAGTTCTTC
TRBJ1-1,NA,NA,TRBV5-4,CASSLSNTEAFF,TGTGCCAGCAGCTTGAGTAACACTGAAGCTTTCTTT
TRBJ2-3,NA,NA,TRBV28,CASKASSFSDTQYF,TGTGCCAGCAAGGCCAGTTCTTTTTCAGATACGCAGTATTTT
TRBJ1-5,NA,few,TRBV4-1,CASSQVANQPQHF,TGCGCCAGCAGCCAAGTAGCGAATCAGCCCCAGCATTTT
TRBJ2-5,TRBD2,NA,TRBV15,CATSRDLAGEETQYF,TGTGCCACCAGCAGAGATTTGGCGGGGGAGGAGACCCAGTACTTC
TRBJ2-7,TRBD1,few,TRBV6-6,CASRGGQGREQYF,TGTGCCAGCAGAGGGGGACAGGGGAGAGAGCAGTACTTC
TRBJ1-1,NA,NA,TRBV25-1,CASSGSRAFF,TGTGCCAGCAGTGGTTCTCGTGCTTTCTTT
TRBJ2-7,NA,few,TRBV4-2,CASSQEYEQYF,TGTGCCAGCAGCCAAGAGTACGAGCAGTACTTC
TRBJ1-5,NA,NA,TRBV28,CASSRIGTEGGYQPQHF,TGTGCCAGCAGTAGAATCGGGACCGAAGGGGGATATCAGCCCCAGCATTTT